These 29 T cell receptor beta chains share one sample of origin, sequenced in a study of T cells in Graves' hyperthyroidism and ophthalmopathy. Researchers amplified the TCR beta CDR3 regions from RNA transcripts. The HTBI primer set served for first-round RT-PCR of the TCR CDR3. TCRdb redid the calling of the multiplex PCR reads with MiXCR, one entry per CDR3 protein. The table shows around 540,000 distinct CDR3 sequences, with 15% to 20% occurring only once. Sequencing was done on a sample of blood. Receptors originate from a woman in her thirties with Graves' ophthalmopathy.

This clonotype was observed at least ten times. The CDR3 nucleotides are TGTGCCAGCAGCTTAGCCCGCGGAGAGACCCAGTACTTC. Its translation is CASSLARGETQYF. The chain recombines TRBV7-2 with TRBJ2-5; no reliable D call. This CDR3 comprises 13 residues. The V end lost 0 bases, the J end lost 4 bases, and 6 bases lay between the germline ends. From germline, CDR1 is SGHTA and CDR2 FQGNSA.

This clonotype was recorded many times. The CDR3 here is CASSPNKEDTQYF. DNA for the CDR3: TGTGCCAGCTCACCAAACAAGGAGGATACGCAGTATTTT. The chain has TRBV18 and TRBJ2-3, with D unresolved. Germline V CDR1 and CDR2: KGHSH, LQKENI. V lost 2 bases and J lost 6, with 9 bases in between. The CDR3 is 13 residues long. The whole variable domain, remainder taken from reference TRBV18 and TRBJ2-3, is NAGVMQNPRHLVRRRGQEARLRCSPMKGHSHVYWYRQLPEEGLKFMVYLQKENIIDESGMPKERFSAEFPKEGPSILRIQQVVRGDSAAYFCASSPNKEDTQYFGPGTRLTVL.

This chain joins TRBV27 and TRBJ2-2; 9 bases align to TRBD2. CDR1 is MNHEY and CDR2 is SMNVEV in the germline V gene (reference sequence). The CDR3 is 16 residues long. V was clipped by 4 bases and J by 2 bases; unmatched bases: 5. For the CDR3, the DNA is TGTGCCAGCAGTTCCCTTAGCGGGAGAAACACCGGGGAGCTGTTTTTT. Translated, it gives CASSSLSGRNTGELFF.

This clonotype occurred once. The chain recombines TRBV18 with TRBJ1-1; D is perhaps TRBD1 (5 bases). The CDR3 spans 16 residues. Trimming took off 1 base at V and 6 bases at J, with 18 bases between the two ends. Looked up from germline, CDR1 is KGHSH and CDR2 is LQKENI. The CDR3 reads CASSPLAAQGIPEAFF. DNA for the CDR3: TGTGCCAGCTCACCACTTGCAGCCCAGGGTATCCCTGAAGCTTTCTTT.

The chain is built from TRBV5-5 and TRBJ2-1; possibly TRBD2 for D (7 bases). There are 18 residues in the CDR3. CDR1 and CDR2 from the germline V gene are SGHKS and YYEKEE (reference sequence). Trimming left V 0 bases short and J 6 bases short, with 22 bases between. In DNA, the CDR3 is TGTGCCAGCAGCTTGGTGGGGGGCGGACTAGGGGAGGGCAATGAGCAGTTCTTC. Protein sequence: CASSLVGGGLGEGNEQFF.

This clonotype was observed many times. The junction differs from germline at one of its ends, possibly a read error. The chain couples TRBV20-1 to TRBJ2-1; 9 bases are shared with TRBD2. Per the germline V gene, CDR1 is DFQATT and CDR2 is SNEGSKA (reference sequence). The CDR3 sequence is 16 residues long. The DNA for the CDR3 is TGCAGCGCTAATGTCGGGGAGGGAGCGGGAGGCGATGAGCAGTTCTTC. Amino acid sequence: CSANVGEGAGGDEQFF.

This clonotype has at least ten counts. The chain couples TRBV7-8 to TRBJ1-1; 7 bases line up with TRBD1. Trimming removed 1 base from V and 5 bases from J; junction bases left unmatched: 10. CDR1 is SGHVS and CDR2 is FQNEAQ in the germline V gene. The CDR3 has 16 residues. The CDR3 sequence is CASSLGYEAGGTEAFF. In DNA form, the CDR3 reads TGTGCCAGCAGCTTAGGTTATGAGGCAGGGGGAACTGAAGCTTTCTTT.

This clonotype was detected once. J is TRBJ2-2 and V is TRBV28; 14 nucleotides align to TRBD2. The germline V gene has CDR1 MDHEN and CDR2 SYDVKM. There are 18 residues in the CDR3. The ends lost 3 bases at V and 6 bases at J; junction bases unmatched: 9. In DNA, the CDR3 is TGTGCCAGCAGTTTTAACCCGGGACTAGCGGGAGAGGCCGGGGAGCTGTTTTTT. Translation: CASSFNPGLAGEAGELFF.

The V gene is TRBV7-6, the J gene TRBJ2-6, with D unclear. The CDR3 consists of 14 residues. Germline V lookup: CDR1 SGHVS, CDR2 FNYEAQ. V lost 3 bases to trimming and J lost 2 bases, with 5 bases between them. CDR3 protein: CASSFLPGANVLTF. The CDR3 coding sequence is TGTGCCAGCAGCTTTCTCCCTGGGGCCAACGTCCTGACTTTC. Combining the CDR3 with reference TRBV7-6 and TRBJ2-6 gives the whole variable domain GAGVSQSPRYKVTKRGQDVALRCDPISGHVSLYWYRQALGQGPEFLTYFNYEAQQDKSGLPNDRFSAERPEGSISTLTIQRTEQRDSAMYRCASSFLPGANVLTFGAGSRLTVL.

The sample holds a few counts of this clonotype. A read error may produce the germline difference seen at one junction end. The chain couples TRBV6-9 to TRBJ2-1, with D maybe TRBD2 (5 bases). The CDR3 totals 14 residues. Germline CDR1 reads MNHGY; CDR2 reads SVAAGI. The CDR3 spells CASSYSGKVNEQSF. The CDR3 DNA is TGTGCCAGCAGTTACAGCGGTAAAGTAAATGAGCAGTCCTTC.

This clonotype was counted a few times. The CDR3 coding sequence is TGTGCCAGCAGCTCAGGGGCCCGCGGGGAGCTGTTTTTT. It is translated as CASSSGARGELFF. The V gene is TRBV7-9, the J gene TRBJ2-2, with a weak D call TRBD1 (6 bases). The CDR3 is 13 residues long. Germline lookup yields CDR1 SEHNR and CDR2 FQNEAQ (reference sequence). V dropped 4 bases and J dropped 7 bases, with 10 bases sitting between them.

On this clonotype: Given a much more abundant clone one base away, this may be a read error. The chain recombines TRBV7-2 with TRBJ2-7, with TRBD2 matching over 8 bases. The germline V gene has CDR1 SGHTA and CDR2 FQGNSA. Trimming took 6 bases from V and 3 from J; bases not matched to a gene: 4. This CDR3 is built from 13 residues. The CDR3 protein is CASRAAGVYEQYF. The DNA for the CDR3 is TGTGCCAGCAGGGCAGCGGGAGTCTACGAGCAGTACTTC.

The chain employs TRBV5-4 and TRBJ1-1; unclear D gene. Trimming pared 4 bases from V and 6 bases from J, leaving 13 bases between. Germline CDR1 and CDR2: SGHNT and YYREEE (reference sequence). This CDR3 is 13 amino acids long. The CDR3 nucleotides read TGTGCCAGCAGCCCGGACTCCGGATCTGAAGCTTTCTTT. This codes for CASSPDSGSEAFF.

This clonotype was seen at least ten times. V is TRBV28 and J is TRBJ2-7; D might be TRBD2 (7 bases). V was clipped by 11 bases and J by 6 bases, with 20 bases between them. The germline CDR1 and CDR2 sequences are MDHEN and SYDVKM. The CDR3 totals 13 residues. The CDR3 DNA follows: TGTGCCTCGAGGACTAGTATCAGGGGCGAGCAGTACTTC. Translating gives CASRTSIRGEQYF.

This clonotype was seen ten or more times. The chain couples TRBV6-2 or TRBV6-3 to TRBJ1-5; TRBD1 agrees at 8 bases. Trimming at V came to 7 bases and at J to 6 bases, leaving 8 bases not matched to a gene. The CDR3 extends over 14 amino acids. The germline gives CDR1 MNHEY, CDR2 SVGEGT. CDR3 sequence reads: CASNPDRAGQPQHF. CDR3 sequence (DNA): TGTGCCAGCAACCCGGACAGGGCGGGTCAGCCCCAGCATTTT.

This clonotype showed up just a few times. The chain recombines TRBV18 with TRBJ1-4; no clear D. V shed 4 bases and J shed 0 bases, with 12 bases lying between them. This CDR3 contains 16 residues. Germline-derived CDR1 and CDR2 are KGHSH and LQKENI. Written as DNA, the CDR3 is TGTGCCAGCTCACGGGTTAACGGTGCAACTAATGAAAAACTGTTTTTT. Its translation: CASSRVNGATNEKLFF. Drawing the rest from reference TRBV18 and TRBJ1-4, the complete variable domain is NAGVMQNPRHLVRRRGQEARLRCSPMKGHSHVYWYRQLPEEGLKFMVYLQKENIIDESGMPKERFSAEFPKEGPSILRIQQVVRGDSAAYFCASSRVNGATNEKLFFGSGTQLSVL.

The chain recombines TRBV7-2 with TRBJ2-5, with 11 positions matching TRBD2. CDR3 length: 16 amino acids. Trimming removed 3 bases from V and 7 bases from J; junction bases left unmatched: 10. Germline CDR1 reads SGHTA; CDR2 reads FQGNSA. CDR3 DNA: TGTGCCAGCAGCTTCTCCACTAGCGGGAGCCGAGGGACCCAGTACTTC. Its translation is CASSFSTSGSRGTQYF.

The sample holds a few counts of this clonotype. J is TRBJ1-4 and V is TRBV28; D gene uncertain. The CDR3 loop spans 14 amino acids. The V end lost 7 bases, the J end lost 0 bases, and 9 bases lay between the germline ends. CDR1 and CDR2 from the germline V gene are MDHEN and SYDVKM. CDR3 in amino acids: CASKPGATNEKLFF. Written as DNA, the CDR3 is TGTGCCAGCAAACCCGGGGCAACTAATGAAAAACTGTTTTTT. The full variable domain, rest sourced from reference TRBV28 and TRBJ1-4, is DVKVTQSSRYLVKRTGEKVFLECVQDMDHENMFWYRQDPGLGLRLIYFSYDVKMKEKGDIPEGYSVSREKKERFSLILESASTNQTSMYLCASKPGATNEKLFFGSGTQLSVL.

This clonotype was detected many times. The rearrangement joins TRBV20-1 to TRBJ2-2, with 7 bases lining up with TRBD2. V trimming: 0 bases; J trimming: 4 bases; junction bases outside the gene matches: 5. Germline V CDR1 and CDR2: DFQATT, SNEGSKA (reference sequence). This CDR3 region has 15 residues. The CDR3 sequence: CSAREAQRGTGELFF. The CDR3 DNA is TGCAGTGCTAGAGAGGCCCAGCGGGGCACCGGGGAGCTGTTTTTT.

This clonotype showed up just a few times. The V call is TRBV28, the J call TRBJ2-4, with a possible D match to TRBD2 (5 bases). The CDR3 is 13 amino acids. The germline gives CDR1 MDHEN, CDR2 SYDVKM. V was trimmed by 11 bases and J by 7 bases, leaving 18 bases between them. CDR3 loop: CAAGVSDVNIQYF. CDR3 DNA: TGTGCCGCCGGGGTCTCCGATGTCAACATTCAGTACTTC.

This clonotype was seen more than once but under ten times. The chain carries TRBV6-2 or TRBV6-3 and TRBJ2-7; D possibly uses TRBD1 or TRBD2 (5 bases each). The germline V and J ends were trimmed by 5 bases and 4 bases, with 18 bases remaining between them. The V gene's germline CDR1 is MNHEY and CDR2 SVGEGT. CDR3 length: 15 amino acids. CDR3 bases: TGTGCCAGCAGTGACCCGGGACGGCCTATTTACGAGCAGTACTTC. It is translated as CASSDPGRPIYEQYF.

This clonotype was found many times. The chain uses TRBV7-2 and TRBJ2-7, with 9 nucleotides matching TRBD1. CDR1 SGHTA and CDR2 FQGNSA come from the germline V gene. CDR3 length: 14 amino acids. Trimming cost V 5 bases and J 2 bases; bases outside gene matches: 4. CDR3 amino acids: CASSHRQGAYEQYF. The DNA for the CDR3 is TGTGCCAGCAGCCATCGACAGGGGGCCTACGAGCAGTACTTC.

Points on this clonotype: Since a much larger clone is just one base distant, this may be a read error. This chain connects TRBV10-3 to TRBJ2-7; possible D gene TRBD1, 5 bases. The germline gives CDR1 ENHRY, CDR2 SYGVKD. The CDR3 sequence is 13 residues long. DNA for the CDR3: TGTGCCATCAGATGGACGGACACCTACGAGCGGTACTTC. As protein: CAIRWTDTYERYF.

This clonotype has a single count. This sequence joins TRBV25-1 and TRBJ2-1, with D unresolved. The length of the CDR3 is 17 residues. Trimming took 1 base from V and 2 from J, leaving 15 bases between them. Germline assignment: CDR1 MGHDK and CDR2 SYGVNS. The chain's CDR3 is CASSESWGSPTYNEQFF. The CDR3 bases are TGTGCCAGCAGTGAATCGTGGGGTAGCCCCACCTACAATGAGCAGTTCTTC.

The genes are TRBV9 and TRBJ2-2, with TRBD1 as a possible D gene (5 bases). The CDR3 is made up of 15 amino acids. Germline values: CDR1 SGDLS, CDR2 YYNGEE. Trimming took off 3 bases at V and 12 bases at J, with 21 bases between the two ends. The CDR3 DNA reads as TGTGCCAGCAGCGGAACCCTCGGACCCCCAGGGAAGCTGTTTTTT. Protein product: CASSGTLGPPGKLFF.

At least ten counts were recorded for this clonotype. J is TRBJ2-3 and V is TRBV7-3; no clear D gene. The CDR3 sequence is 12 residues long. The V and J ends lost 5 bases and 9 bases respectively, with 12 bases between them. CDR1 SGHTA and CDR2 FQGTGA come from the germline V gene. The CDR3 loop is CASSEVRSTQYF. CDR3 in DNA: TGTGCCAGCAGCGAAGTCCGTTCAACGCAGTATTTT.

This clonotype was seen repeatedly, ten times or more. A read error may produce the germline difference seen at one junction end. The V call is TRBV7-9, the J call TRBJ2-7; D is possibly TRBD2 (6 bases). The length of the CDR3 is 13 residues. Looked up from germline, CDR1 is SEHNR and CDR2 is FQNEAQ (reference sequence). The CDR3 bases are TGTGCCAGCAGGTTAGCGGATTCCTACGAGCAGTACTTC. This gives the protein CASRLADSYEQYF.

This clonotype has more than one count but fewer than ten. The chain employs TRBV6-5 and TRBJ1-4; D may be TRBD1 (6 bases). Trimming cost V 6 bases and J 1 base, with 12 bases left between them. The CDR3 is made up of 15 amino acids. The germline gives CDR1 MNHEY, CDR2 SVGAGI. The CDR3 coding sequence is TGTGCCAGCAGCTCCAAGGGGGTAACTAATGAAAAACTGTTTTTT. It is translated as CASSSKGVTNEKLFF.

CDR3 sequence: CASSLRTANYGYTF. The CDR3 DNA sequence: TGTGCCAGTAGTTTAAGGACTGCTAACTATGGCTACACCTTC. This chain joins TRBV19 and TRBJ1-2; no definite D call. Germline V gene sequence: CDR1 LNHDA, CDR2 SQIVND (reference sequence). Trimming pared 5 bases from V and 0 bases from J, leaving 10 bases between. The CDR3 has 14 residues.